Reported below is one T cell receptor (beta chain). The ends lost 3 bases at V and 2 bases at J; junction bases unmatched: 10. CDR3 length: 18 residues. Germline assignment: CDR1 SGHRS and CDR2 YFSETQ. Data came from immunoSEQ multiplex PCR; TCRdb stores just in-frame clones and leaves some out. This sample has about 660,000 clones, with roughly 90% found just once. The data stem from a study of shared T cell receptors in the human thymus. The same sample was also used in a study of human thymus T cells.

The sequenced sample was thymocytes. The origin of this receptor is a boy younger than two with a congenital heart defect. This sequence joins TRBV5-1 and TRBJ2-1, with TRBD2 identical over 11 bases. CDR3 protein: CASSSLLLAGATYNEQFF. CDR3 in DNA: TGCGCCAGCAGCTCGCTCCTACTAGCGGGAGCAACCTACAATGAGCAGTTCTTC.